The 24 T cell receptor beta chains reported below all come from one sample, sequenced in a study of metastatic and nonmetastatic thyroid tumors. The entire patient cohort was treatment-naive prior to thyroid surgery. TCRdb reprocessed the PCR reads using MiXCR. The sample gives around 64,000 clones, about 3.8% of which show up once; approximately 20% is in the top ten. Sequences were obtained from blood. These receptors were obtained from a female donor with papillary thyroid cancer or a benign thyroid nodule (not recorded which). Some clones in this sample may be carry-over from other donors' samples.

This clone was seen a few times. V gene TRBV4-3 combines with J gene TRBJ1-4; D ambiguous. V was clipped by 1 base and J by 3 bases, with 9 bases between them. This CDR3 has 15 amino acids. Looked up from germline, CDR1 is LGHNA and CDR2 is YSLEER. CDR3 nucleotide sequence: TGCGCCAGCAGCCAAGTCAGGATGCCTAATGAAAAACTGTTTTTT. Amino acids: CASSQVRMPNEKLFF.

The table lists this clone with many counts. The CDR3, as DNA: TGCAGTGGGCGGGGACTAGAATACGAGCAGTACTTC. Its translation is CSGRGLEYEQYF. V and J are TRBV20-1 and TRBJ2-7, with 8 bases lining up with TRBD2. After removal of 7 bases from V and 4 bases from J, the junction contained 6 bases not matched to a gene. Germline CDR1 and CDR2: DFQATT and SNEGSKA (reference sequence). The CDR3 totals 12 residues.

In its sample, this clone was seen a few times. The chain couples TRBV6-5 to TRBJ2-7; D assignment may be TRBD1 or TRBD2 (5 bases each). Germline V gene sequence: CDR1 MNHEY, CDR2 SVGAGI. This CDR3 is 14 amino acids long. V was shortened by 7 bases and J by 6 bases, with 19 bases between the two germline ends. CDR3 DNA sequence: TGTGCCAGCACCTACTCACATAGTGGGACCGAGCAGTACTTC. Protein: CASTYSHSGTEQYF.

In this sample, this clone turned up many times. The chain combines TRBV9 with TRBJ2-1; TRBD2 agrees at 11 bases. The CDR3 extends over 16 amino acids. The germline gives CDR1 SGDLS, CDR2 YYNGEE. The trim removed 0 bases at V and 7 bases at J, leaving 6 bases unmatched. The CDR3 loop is CASSVGVAGGLNEQFF. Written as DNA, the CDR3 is TGTGCCAGCAGCGTAGGGGTAGCGGGAGGGCTGAATGAGCAGTTCTTC.

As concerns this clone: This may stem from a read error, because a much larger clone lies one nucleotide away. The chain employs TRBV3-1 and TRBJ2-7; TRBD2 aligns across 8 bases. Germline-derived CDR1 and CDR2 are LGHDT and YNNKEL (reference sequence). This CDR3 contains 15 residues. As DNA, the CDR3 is TGTGCCAGCAGCCCCCGGGGGGGGATATCCTCCGAGCACTACTTC. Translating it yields CASSPRGGISSEHYF.

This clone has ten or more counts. The CDR3 nucleotides are TGTGCCAGCAGTATCCAGATCAACTATGGCTACACCTTC. This sequence encodes CASSIQINYGYTF. This sequence joins TRBV2 and TRBJ1-2; D gene uncertain. The ends were cut back, 5 bases at V and 2 bases at J, with 9 bases in the middle. The germline V gene encodes CDR1 SNHLY and CDR2 FYNNEI. The CDR3 extends over 13 amino acids.

The CDR3 spells CSASGTGGHEQYF. In DNA form, the CDR3 reads TGCAGTGCTAGCGGGACAGGGGGCCACGAGCAGTACTTC. The V and J genes are TRBV20-1 and TRBJ2-7; 12 bases fit TRBD1. CDR1 and CDR2 (germline): DFQATT, SNEGSKA (reference sequence). The CDR3 covers 13 residues. V shed 3 bases, J shed 5 bases, and the junction held 2 bases outside the gene matches.

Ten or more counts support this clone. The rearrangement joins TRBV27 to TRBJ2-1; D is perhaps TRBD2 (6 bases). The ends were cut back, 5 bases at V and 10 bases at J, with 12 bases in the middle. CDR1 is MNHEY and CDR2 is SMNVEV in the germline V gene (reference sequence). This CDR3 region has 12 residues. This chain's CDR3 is CASSRGIGEQFF. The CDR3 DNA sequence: TGTGCCAGCAGTCGGGGGATTGGGGAGCAGTTCTTC.

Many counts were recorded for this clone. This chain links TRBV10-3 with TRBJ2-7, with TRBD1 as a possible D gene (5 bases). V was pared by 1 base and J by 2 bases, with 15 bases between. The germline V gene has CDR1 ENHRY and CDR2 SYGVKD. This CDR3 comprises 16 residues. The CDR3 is CAISEWGDNPTYEQYF. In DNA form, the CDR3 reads TGTGCCATCAGTGAGTGGGGCGACAACCCTACCTACGAGCAGTACTTC.

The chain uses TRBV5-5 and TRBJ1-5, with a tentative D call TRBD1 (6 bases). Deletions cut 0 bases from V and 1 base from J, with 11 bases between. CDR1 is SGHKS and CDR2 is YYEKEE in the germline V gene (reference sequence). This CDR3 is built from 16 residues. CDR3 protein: CASSLVGAQSNQPQHF. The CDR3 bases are TGTGCCAGCAGCTTGGTGGGGGCGCAAAGCAATCAGCCCCAGCATTTT.

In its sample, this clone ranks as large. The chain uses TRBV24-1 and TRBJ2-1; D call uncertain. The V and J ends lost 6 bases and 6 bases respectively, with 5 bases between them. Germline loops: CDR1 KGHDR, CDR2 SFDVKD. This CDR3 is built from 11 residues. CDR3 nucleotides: TGTGCCACCAGTATCTCCAATGAGCAGTTCTTC. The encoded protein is CATSISNEQFF.

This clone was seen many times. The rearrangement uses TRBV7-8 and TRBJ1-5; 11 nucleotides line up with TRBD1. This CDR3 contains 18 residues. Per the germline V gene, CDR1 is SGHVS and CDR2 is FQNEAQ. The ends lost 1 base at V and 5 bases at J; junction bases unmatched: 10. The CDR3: CASSLVWYRDRGDQPQHF. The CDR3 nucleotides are TGTGCCAGCAGCTTAGTGTGGTACCGGGACAGGGGGGATCAGCCCCAGCATTTT.

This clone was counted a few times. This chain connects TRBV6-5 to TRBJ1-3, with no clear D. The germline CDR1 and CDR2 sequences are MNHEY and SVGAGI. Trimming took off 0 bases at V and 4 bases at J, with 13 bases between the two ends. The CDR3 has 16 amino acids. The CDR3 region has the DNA TGTGCCAGCAGTTACTCGAAGTCTGCGTTCGGAAACACCATATATTTT. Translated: CASSYSKSAFGNTIYF.

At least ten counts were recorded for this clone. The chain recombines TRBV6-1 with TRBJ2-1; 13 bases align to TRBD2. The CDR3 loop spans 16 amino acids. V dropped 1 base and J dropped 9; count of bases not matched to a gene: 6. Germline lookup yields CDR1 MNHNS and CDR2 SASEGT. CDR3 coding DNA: TGTGCCAGCAGTGAAGGGGGGGGACTAGCGGGATTTGAGCAGTTCTTC. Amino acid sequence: CASSEGGGLAGFEQFF.

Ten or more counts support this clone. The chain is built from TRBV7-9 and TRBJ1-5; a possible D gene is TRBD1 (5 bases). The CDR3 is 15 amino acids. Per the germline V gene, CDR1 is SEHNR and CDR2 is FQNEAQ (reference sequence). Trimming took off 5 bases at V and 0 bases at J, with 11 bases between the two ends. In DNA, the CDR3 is TGTGCCAGCAGCCCCCAGGGTGGTAGCAATCAGCCCCAGCATTTT. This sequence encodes CASSPQGGSNQPQHF.

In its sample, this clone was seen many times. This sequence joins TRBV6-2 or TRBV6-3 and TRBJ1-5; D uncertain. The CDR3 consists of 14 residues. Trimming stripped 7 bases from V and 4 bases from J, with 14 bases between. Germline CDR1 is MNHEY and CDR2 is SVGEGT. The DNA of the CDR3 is TGTGCCAGCATCAGCCAGGAATCGAATCAGCCCCAGCATTTT. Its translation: CASISQESNQPQHF.

The CDR3 spells CASNQDHYEQYF. CDR3 sequence (DNA): TGTGCCAGCAACCAAGATCACTACGAGCAGTACTTC. This chain connects TRBV7-9 to TRBJ2-7, with D uncertain. This CDR3 region has 12 residues. V was cut by 7 bases and J by 3 bases, with 10 bases left in between. CDR1 is SEHNR and CDR2 is FQNEAQ in the germline V gene (reference sequence).

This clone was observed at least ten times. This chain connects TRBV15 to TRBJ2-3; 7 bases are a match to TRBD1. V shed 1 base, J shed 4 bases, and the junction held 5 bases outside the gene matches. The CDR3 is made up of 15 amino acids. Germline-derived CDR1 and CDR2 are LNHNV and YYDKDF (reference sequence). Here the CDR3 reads CATSRGTGGSDTQYF. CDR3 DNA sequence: TGTGCCACCAGCAGAGGGACAGGTGGTTCAGATACGCAGTATTTT.

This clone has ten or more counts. CDR3 DNA: TGTGCCAGCAGCTTAGCTAGCGGGAAAACCGAGCAGTTCTTC. It is translated as CASSLASGKTEQFF. V is TRBV7-9 and J is TRBJ2-1, with 8 bases that match TRBD2. Germline CDR1 and CDR2: SEHNR and FQNEAQ (reference sequence). Unmatched junction bases numbered 5, after V lost 0 bases and J lost 10 bases. This CDR3 spans 14 amino acids.

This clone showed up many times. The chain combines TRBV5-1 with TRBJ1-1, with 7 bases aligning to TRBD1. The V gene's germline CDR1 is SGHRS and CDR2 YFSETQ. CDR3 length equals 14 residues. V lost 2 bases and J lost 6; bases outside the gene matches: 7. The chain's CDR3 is CASSFYRGRSEAFF. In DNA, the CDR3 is TGCGCCAGCAGCTTTTACAGGGGCCGATCTGAAGCTTTCTTT.

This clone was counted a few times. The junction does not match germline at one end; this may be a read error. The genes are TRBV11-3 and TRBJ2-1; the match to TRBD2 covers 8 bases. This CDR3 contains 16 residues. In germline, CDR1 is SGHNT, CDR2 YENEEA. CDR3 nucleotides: TGTGTCAGCAGCCCAGGTGGTAGCGGGATGGGCAATGAGCAGTTCTTC. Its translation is CVSSPGGSGMGNEQFF.

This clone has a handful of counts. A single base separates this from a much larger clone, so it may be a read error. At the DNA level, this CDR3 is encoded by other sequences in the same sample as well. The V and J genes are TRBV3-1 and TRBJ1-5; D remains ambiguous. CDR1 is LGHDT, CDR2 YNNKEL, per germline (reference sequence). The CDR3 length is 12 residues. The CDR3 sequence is CASSQGNQPQHF. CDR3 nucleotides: TGTGCCAGCAGCCAAGGCAACCAGCCCCAGCATTTT. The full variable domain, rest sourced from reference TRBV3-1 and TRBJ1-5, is DTAVSQTPKYLVTQMGNDKSIKCEQNLGHDTMYWYKQDSKKFLKIMFSYNNKELIINETVPNRFSPKSPDKAHLNLHINSLELGDSAVYFCASSQGNQPQHFGDGTRLSIL.

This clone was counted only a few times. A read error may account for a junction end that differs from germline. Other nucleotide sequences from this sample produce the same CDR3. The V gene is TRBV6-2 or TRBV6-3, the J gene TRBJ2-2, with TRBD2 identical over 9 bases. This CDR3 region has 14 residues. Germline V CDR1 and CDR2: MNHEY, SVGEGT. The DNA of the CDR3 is TGTGCCAGCAAGACTAGCGGTAACACCTGGGAGCTGTTTTTT. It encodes CASKTSGNTWELFF.

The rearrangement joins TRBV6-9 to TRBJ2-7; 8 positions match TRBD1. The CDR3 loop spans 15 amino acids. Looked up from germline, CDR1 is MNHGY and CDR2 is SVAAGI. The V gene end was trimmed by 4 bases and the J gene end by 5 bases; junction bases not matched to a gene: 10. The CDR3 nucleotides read TGTGCCAGCAGTTTCCAACTAGACAGGGGACACGAGCAGTACGTC. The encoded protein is CASSFQLDRGHEQYV.